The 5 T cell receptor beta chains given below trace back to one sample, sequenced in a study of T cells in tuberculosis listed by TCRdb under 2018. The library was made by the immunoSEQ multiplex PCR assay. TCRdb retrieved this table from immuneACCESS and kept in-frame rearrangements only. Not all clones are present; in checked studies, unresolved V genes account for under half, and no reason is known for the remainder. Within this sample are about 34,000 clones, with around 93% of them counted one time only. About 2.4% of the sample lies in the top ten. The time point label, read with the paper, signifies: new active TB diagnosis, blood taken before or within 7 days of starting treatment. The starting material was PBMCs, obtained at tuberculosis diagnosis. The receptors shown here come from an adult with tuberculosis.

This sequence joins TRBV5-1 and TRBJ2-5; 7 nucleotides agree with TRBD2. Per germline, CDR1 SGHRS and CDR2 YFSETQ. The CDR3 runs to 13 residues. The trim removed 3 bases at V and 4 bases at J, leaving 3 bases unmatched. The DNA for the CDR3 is TGCGCCAGCAGCTCGCCGGGAGGAGAGACCCAGTACTTC. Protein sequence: CASSSPGGETQYF.

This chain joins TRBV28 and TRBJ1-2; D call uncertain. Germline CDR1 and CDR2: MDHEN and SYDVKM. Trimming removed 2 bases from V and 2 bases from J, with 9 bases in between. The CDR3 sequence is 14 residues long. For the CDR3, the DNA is TGTGCCAGCAGTTTAGGAGTAGTCAACTATGGCTACACCTTC. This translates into CASSLGVVNYGYTF.

The CDR3 protein is CASSLGVGGSRTQYF. CDR3 sequence (DNA): TGTGCCAGCAGCTTGGGTGTCGGAGGGTCCAGGACCCAGTACTTC. The V gene is TRBV5-6, the J gene TRBJ2-5, with a tentative D call TRBD2 (6 bases). V shed 0 bases and J shed 7 bases, with 16 bases lying between them. CDR3 size: 15 residues. In germline, CDR1 is SGHDT, CDR2 YYEEEE.

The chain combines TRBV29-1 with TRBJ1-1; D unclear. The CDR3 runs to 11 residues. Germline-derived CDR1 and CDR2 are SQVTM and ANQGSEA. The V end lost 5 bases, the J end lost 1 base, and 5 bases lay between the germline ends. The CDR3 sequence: CSVNRNTEAFF. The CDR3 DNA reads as TGCAGCGTTAACAGGAACACTGAAGCTTTCTTT. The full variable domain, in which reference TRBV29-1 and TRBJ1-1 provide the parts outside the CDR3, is SAVISQKPSRDICQRGTSLTIQCQVDSQVTMMFWYRQQPGQSLTLIATANQGSEATYESGFVIDKFPISRPNLTFSTLTVSNMSPEDSSIYLCSVNRNTEAFFGQGTRLTVV.

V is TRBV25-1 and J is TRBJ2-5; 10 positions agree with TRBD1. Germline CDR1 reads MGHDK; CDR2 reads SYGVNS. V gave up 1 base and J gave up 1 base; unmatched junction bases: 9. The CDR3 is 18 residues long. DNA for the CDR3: TGTGCCAGCAGTGAATTGGGAGATGACAGGGGGCCCCAAGAGACCCAGTACTTC. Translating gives CASSELGDDRGPQETQYF.